This T cell receptor (beta chain) was observed in a study of T cells after posttransplantation cyclophosphamide. Study-level results: Later blood repertoires were often dominated by clones from the donor CD8+ memory compartment. After PTCy, TRB diversity resembled that of CNI/methotrexate controls.

To note about this clone: Its antigen is unidentified.

In germline, CDR1 is LGHNA, CDR2 YSLEER. The CDR3 totals 15 residues. Trimming shortened V by 4 bases and J by 5 bases, and 17 bases separated the two germline ends. Busulfan-fludarabine conditioning, marrow transplant, and cyclophosphamide on days +3 and +4 were administered. Some clones are missing from TCRdb's copy, which holds only in-frame ones; the method was immunoSEQ multiplex PCR. The sample consists of approximately 40,000 clones, about three quarters of them appearing once. The rearrangement uses TRBV4-3 and TRBJ2-5, with D tentatively TRBD1 (6 bases). The material was CD4+ T cells sorted from blood, obtained roughly 250 weeks after a stem cell transplant with posttransplant cyclophosphamide. The receptor's source is a female patient aged 40 to 55 who received an allogeneic stem cell transplant from a related donor, was CMV-positive, and had no GVHD. Part of the T cell pool may stem from the graft donor. The CDR3 here is CASSRTLYRVETQYF. CDR3 coding DNA: TGCGCCAGCAGCCGGACGCTTTACAGGGTCGAGACCCAGTACTTC.